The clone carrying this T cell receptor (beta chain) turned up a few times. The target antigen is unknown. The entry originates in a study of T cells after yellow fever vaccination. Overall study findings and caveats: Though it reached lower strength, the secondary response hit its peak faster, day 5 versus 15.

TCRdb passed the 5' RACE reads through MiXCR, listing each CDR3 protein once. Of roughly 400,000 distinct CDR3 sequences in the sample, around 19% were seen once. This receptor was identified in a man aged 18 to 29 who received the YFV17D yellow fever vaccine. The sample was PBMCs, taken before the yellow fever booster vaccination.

CDR3 bases: TGTGCCAGCAGCTTAGCGTCGGGGGATGGTGGCTACACCTTC. Its protein product is CASSLASGDGGYTF. The gene calls are TRBV7-2 and TRBJ1-2; D is perhaps TRBD1 (5 bases). Germline V gene lookup returns CDR1 SGHTA and CDR2 FQGNSA. The CDR3 extends over 14 amino acids. V was clipped by 0 bases and J by 7 bases, with 12 bases between them.